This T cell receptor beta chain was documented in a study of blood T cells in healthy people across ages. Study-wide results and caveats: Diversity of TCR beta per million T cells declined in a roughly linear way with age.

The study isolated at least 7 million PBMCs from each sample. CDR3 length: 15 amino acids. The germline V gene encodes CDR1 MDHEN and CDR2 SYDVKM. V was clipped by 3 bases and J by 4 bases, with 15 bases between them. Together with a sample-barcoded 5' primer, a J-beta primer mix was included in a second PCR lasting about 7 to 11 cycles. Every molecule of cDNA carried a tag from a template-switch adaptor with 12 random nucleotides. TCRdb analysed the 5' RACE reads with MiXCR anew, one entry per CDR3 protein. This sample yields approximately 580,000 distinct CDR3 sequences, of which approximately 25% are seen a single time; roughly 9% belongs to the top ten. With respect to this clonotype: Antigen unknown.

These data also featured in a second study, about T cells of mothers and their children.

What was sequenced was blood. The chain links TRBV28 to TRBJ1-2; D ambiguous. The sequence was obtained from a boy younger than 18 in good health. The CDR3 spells CASSLVSEVFYGYTF. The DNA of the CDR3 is TGTGCCAGCAGTTTGGTATCGGAGGTTTTCTATGGCTACACCTTC.